This T cell receptor beta chain was documented in a study of regulatory T cells in long-lasting Graves disease. This clonotype has only a few counts. Stated time point: newly diagnosed GD, antithyroid drugs for less than 3 months. Construction of the TCR library relied on RNA isolated from PBMCs. According to the study, TCR beta libraries were built with iRepertoire HTBI primers and CDR3-region Arm-PCR. TCRdb reprocessed the multiplex PCR reads via MiXCR and lists one record per CDR3 protein. Among about 220,000 distinct CDR3 sequences listed, around 20% were seen once. The CDR3 spans 13 residues. CDR1 GTSNPN and CDR2 SVGIG come from the germline V gene (reference sequence). With 1 base clipped from V and 9 bases from J, the junction kept 8 bases outside the gene matches. This sample also appeared in a second study, on T cells in Graves' hyperthyroidism and ophthalmopathy. That paper notes: First-round RT-PCR with HTBI primers amplified the TCR CDR3 region. Clonotypes that were expanded in thyroid above 0.001 mostly appeared in blood too.

The chain joins TRBV30 to TRBJ2-7; 8 nucleotides agree with TRBD1. Sequencing was performed on peripheral blood mononuclear cells (PBMCs), taken at new diagnosis, from a patient treated with antithyroid drugs. This clonotype originated in a woman aged 25-40 years with Graves disease. As DNA, the CDR3 is TGTGCCTGGAGTGACCACAGGGGGTTTGGGCAGTACTTC. Its translation is CAWSDHRGFGQYF.